This entry features one TCR beta chain sequence. Its antigen is unidentified. Sequencing was performed with immunoSEQ multiplex PCR; in TCRdb, only in-frame clones are kept and a portion is missing. This sample has about 60,000 clones, with around 86% found just once. This CDR3 has 15 amino acids. Trimming cost V 3 bases and J 0 bases, with 9 bases left between them. The germline gives CDR1 LGHNA, CDR2 YSLEER. This specimen comes from a study of pediatric ulcerative colitis. Study-wide results and limits: Acute severe colitis showed lower rectal diversity from clonal expansions. All ulcerative colitis patients, but no controls, carried two rectal clonotypes. Repertoires came from total lymphocyte DNA, so rare subsets like regulatory T cells may be missed.

The rearrangement uses TRBV4-3 and TRBJ2-1; D is unclear. The sample comprised blood. The clonotype comes from a boy between 10 and 17 years old who was a control in a study of pediatric ulcerative colitis. CDR3 sequence (DNA): TGCGCCAGCAGCCAGGGCGAAAGCTCCTACAATGAGCAGTTCTTC. This translates into CASSQGESSYNEQFF.